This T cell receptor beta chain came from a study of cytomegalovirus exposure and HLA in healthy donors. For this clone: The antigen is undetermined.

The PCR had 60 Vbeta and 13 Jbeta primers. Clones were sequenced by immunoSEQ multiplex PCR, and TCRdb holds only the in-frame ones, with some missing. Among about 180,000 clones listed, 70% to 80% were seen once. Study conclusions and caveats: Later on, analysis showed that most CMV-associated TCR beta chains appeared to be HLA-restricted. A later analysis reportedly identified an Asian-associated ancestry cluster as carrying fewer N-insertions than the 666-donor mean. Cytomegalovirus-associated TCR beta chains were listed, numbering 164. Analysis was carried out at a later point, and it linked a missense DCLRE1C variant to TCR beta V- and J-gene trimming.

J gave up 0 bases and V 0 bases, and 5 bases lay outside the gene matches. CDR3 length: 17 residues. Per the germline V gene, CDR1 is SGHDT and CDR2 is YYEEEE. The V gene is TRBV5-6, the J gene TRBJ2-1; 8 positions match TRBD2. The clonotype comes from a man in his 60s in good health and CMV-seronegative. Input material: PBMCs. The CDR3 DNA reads TGTGCCAGCAGCTTGGGGAGCGGGAGCCTCTCCTACAATGAGCAGTTCTTC. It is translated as CASSLGSGSLSYNEQFF.